This TCR beta chain was sequenced during a study of T cell repertoires in cytomegalovirus infection. As for this clonotype: The antigen is unknown.

This CDR3 is 17 amino acids long. CDR1 is SGDLS, CDR2 YYNGEE, per germline. Trimming removed 3 bases from V and 1 base from J; junction bases left unmatched: 10. MiXCR, applied by TCRdb to the reads, yields one record per CDR3 protein. The sample yields about 83,000 distinct CDR3 sequences, around half seen once. This clonotype was sampled from a human donor in good health (CMV status not recorded). Some clones in this sample may be carry-over from other donors' samples. The rearrangement joins TRBV9 to TRBJ2-1, with 7 bases lining up with TRBD1. Sequencing used CD8+ T cells from cultured PBMCs, obtained from culture after CMV antigen stimulation. The CDR3 sequence: CASSAPNRGFSYNEQFF. DNA of the CDR3: TGTGCCAGCAGCGCACCCAACAGGGGTTTTTCCTACAATGAGCAGTTCTTC.